The 25 T cell receptor beta chains listed next were all sequenced from one sample in a study of blood T cell repertoires in COVID-19 (TCRdb year 2020). Libraries were constructed by the immunoSEQ multiplex PCR assay. TCRdb took this table from immuneACCESS and kept in-frame rearrangements with V and J called. Such tables lack part of the clones; where checked against another copy, unresolved V genes explain under half of the gap, and the rest is unexplained. This sample gives roughly 330,000 clones in total; approximately 88% of them show up just once. Of the sample, about 5% falls within the top ten clones. Sequencing was done on a sample of PBMCs or T cells enriched from blood (not recorded which). Receptors were obtained from a man aged 25-45 years who had recovered from COVID-19.

The gene calls are TRBV10-1 and TRBJ1-2, with D maybe TRBD1 (5 bases). From germline, CDR1 is WNHNN and CDR2 SYGVQD (reference sequence). The CDR3 has 12 residues. V was cut by 6 bases and J by 4 bases, with 9 bases left in between. This CDR3 reads CASSDSSYGYTF. The CDR3 DNA reads as TGCGCCAGCAGCGACAGCTCCTATGGCTACACCTTC.

This chain links TRBV19 with TRBJ1-6, with D possibly TRBD1 on 6 matching bases. The CDR3 loop spans 14 amino acids. Germline assignment: CDR1 LNHDA and CDR2 SQIVND (reference sequence). V was clipped by 10 bases and J by 1 base, with 11 bases between them. The CDR3 bases are TGTGCCACGCAGGACAGTTCCTATAATTCACCCCTCCACTTT. Translation: CATQDSSYNSPLHF.

This clone appeared many times. This rearrangement joins TRBV9 to TRBJ2-2; D call uncertain. V lost 4 bases, J lost 5 bases, and 6 bases lay in between. The CDR3 loop spans 12 amino acids. CDR1 and CDR2 from the germline V gene are SGDLS and YYNGEE. The CDR3 coding sequence is TGTGCCAGCAGCCCCTTTACCGGGGAGCTGTTTTTT. This translates into CASSPFTGELFF.

The chain links TRBV2 to TRBJ1-4; 9 bases are shared with TRBD1. J gave up 5 bases and V 6 bases, and 4 bases lay outside the gene matches. There are 14 residues in the CDR3. Germline-derived CDR1 and CDR2 are SNHLY and FYNNEI. CDR3 loop: CASRSGTGNEKLFF. The CDR3, as DNA: TGTGCCAGCAGGTCCGGGACAGGGAATGAAAAACTGTTTTTT.

This chain joins TRBV10-2 and TRBJ1-5, with D unclear. Germline CDR1 is WSHSY and CDR2 is SAAADI. There are 12 residues in the CDR3. V was cut by 3 bases and J by 6 bases, with 6 bases left in between. The CDR3 loop reads CASSDASQPQHF. The CDR3 DNA sequence: TGCGCCAGCAGTGACGCCAGTCAGCCCCAGCATTTT.

A single count supports this clone. The V call is TRBV9, the J call TRBJ2-3, with 8 bases that match TRBD2. Germline CDR1 SGDLS, CDR2 YYNGEE. This CDR3 comprises 15 residues. V was pared by 2 bases and J by 2 bases, with 4 bases of the junction left unmatched. The chain's CDR3 is CASSVVAGYTDTQYF. DNA for the CDR3: TGTGCCAGCAGCGTTGTAGCGGGGTACACAGATACGCAGTATTTT.

V gene TRBV9 combines with J gene TRBJ2-5; a possible D gene is TRBD2 (7 bases). Per the germline V gene, CDR1 is SGDLS and CDR2 is YYNGEE. There are 14 residues in the CDR3. The V end was cut by 3 bases, the J end by 2 bases, with 11 bases between. CDR3 sequence reads: CASSGEGEQETQYF. CDR3 DNA: TGTGCCAGCAGCGGGGAGGGGGAGCAAGAGACCCAGTACTTC.

The chain has TRBV6-5 and TRBJ2-7, with 10 positions matching TRBD2. The CDR3 covers 16 residues. Germline CDR1 reads MNHEY; CDR2 reads SVGAGI. Losses at the gene ends were 4 bases for V and 5 bases for J; bases not matched to a gene: 11. In DNA form, the CDR3 reads TGTGCCAGCAGTTCTACAGCGGGGGGGCTTTACGACGAGCAGTACTTC. It translates to CASSSTAGGLYDEQYF.

The chain carries TRBV18 and TRBJ2-3, with 7 bases aligning to TRBD1. Germline lookup yields CDR1 KGHSH and CDR2 LQKENI. V shed 3 bases, J shed 11 bases, and the junction held 17 bases outside the gene matches. CDR3 length: 16 amino acids. This chain's CDR3 is CASSPVPQFSPGGQYF. The DNA for the CDR3 is TGTGCCAGCTCACCCGTTCCCCAGTTCAGTCCAGGGGGGCAGTATTTT.

The rearrangement joins TRBV19 to TRBJ1-1; unclear D gene. The CDR3 is made up of 16 amino acids. With 3 bases removed from V and 0 bases from J, the gap between germline ends came to 14 bases. Germline CDR1 reads LNHDA; CDR2 reads SQIVND (reference sequence). In nucleotides, the CDR3 is TGTGCCAGTAGTATTCGTCTCGGGGTGATGAACACTGAAGCTTTCTTT. This translates into CASSIRLGVMNTEAFF.

CDR3 sequence reads: CASSQASPGGYGYTF. CDR3 nucleotides: TGTGCCAGCAGCCAAGCGTCTCCGGGGGGCTATGGCTACACCTTC. This rearrangement joins TRBV3-1 (or the pseudogene TRBV3-2) to TRBJ1-2; a weak D match, TRBD1 (5 bases). The CDR3 has 15 residues. The germline V and J ends were trimmed by 1 base and 4 bases, with 13 bases remaining between them. The germline V gene encodes CDR1 LGHDT and CDR2 YNNKEL (reference sequence).

The J gene is TRBJ1-2, the V gene TRBV6-5; 9 nucleotides agree with TRBD1. The V and J ends lost 7 bases and 7 bases, in that order; junction bases with no gene match: 16. This CDR3 region has 16 residues. Germline assignment: CDR1 MNHEY and CDR2 SVGAGI. CDR3 sequence reads: CASTYSETGGSRGYTF. The CDR3 DNA follows: TGTGCCAGCACCTACTCAGAGACAGGGGGGTCTCGTGGCTACACCTTC.

The chain uses TRBV7-9 and TRBJ2-1; tentative D call: TRBD2 (5 bases). The CDR3 is made up of 15 amino acids. Germline V lookup: CDR1 SEHNR, CDR2 FQNEAQ (reference sequence). Trimming removed 1 base from V and 8 bases from J, with 15 bases in between. CDR3 protein: CASSLGETGLHEQFF. The CDR3 DNA reads TGTGCCAGCAGCTTAGGGGAGACCGGACTCCATGAGCAGTTCTTC. The full variable domain, its missing parts supplied by reference TRBV7-9 and TRBJ2-1, is DTGVSQNPRHKITKRGQNVTFRCDPISEHNRLYWYRQTLGQGPEFLTYFQNEAQLEKSRLLSDRFSAERPKGSFSTLEIQRTEQGDSAMYLCASSLGETGLHEQFFGPGTRLTVL.

V gene TRBV15 combines with J gene TRBJ1-2; D perhaps matches TRBD1 (5 bases). This CDR3 comprises 15 residues. V gave up 0 bases and J gave up 5 bases, with 13 bases separating them. In germline, CDR1 is LNHNV, CDR2 YYDKDF (reference sequence). The DNA for the CDR3 is TGTGCCACCAGCAGAGACGCGGGGGTAGGGTATGGCTACACCTTC. Its protein is CATSRDAGVGYGYTF.

The V gene is TRBV6-1, the J gene TRBJ1-6; D ambiguous. CDR3 length equals 12 residues. Between the trimmed V and J ends, which lost 3 bases and 14 bases, there was a span of 11 bases. Germline loops: CDR1 MNHNS, CDR2 SASEGT. CDR3 DNA: TGTGCCAGCAGTGAGGAGGCTGGGTCCCTCCACTTT. This gives the protein CASSEEAGSLHF.

The rearrangement uses TRBV5-1 and TRBJ2-5, with 10 bases aligning to TRBD2. This CDR3 comprises 16 residues. Germline CDR1 SGHRS, CDR2 YFSETQ. Trimming cost V 0 bases and J 3 bases; bases outside gene matches: 5. CDR3: CASSLASGGAKETQYF. The DNA of the CDR3 is TGCGCCAGCAGCTTGGCCAGCGGGGGGGCAAAAGAGACCCAGTACTTC.

This clone was counted a single time. The chain recombines TRBV15 with TRBJ2-7; D perhaps matches TRBD1 (6 bases). The germline V gene encodes CDR1 LNHNV and CDR2 YYDKDF (reference sequence). The CDR3 spans 14 residues. Trimming cost V 4 bases and J 0 bases, with 10 bases left between them. The CDR3 nucleotides read TGTGCCACCAGCACATTGACAGGCTCCTACGAGCAGTACTTC. Its translation: CATSTLTGSYEQYF.

J is TRBJ1-1 and V is TRBV6-1, with D possibly being TRBD1 (6 bases). V lost 0 bases, J lost 6 bases, and 17 bases lay in between. Germline values: CDR1 MNHNS, CDR2 SASEGT. This CDR3 region has 16 residues. The CDR3 DNA reads TGTGCCAGCAGTGAAGCGCGGCACAGGGTGGTCTCTGAAGCTTTCTTT. Translating gives CASSEARHRVVSEAFF.

The chain carries TRBV7-3 and TRBJ2-5; 8 bases agree with TRBD1. Germline trimming cut 5 bases from V and 7 bases from J; bases unmatched to any gene: 12. The CDR3 consists of 15 residues. CDR1 and CDR2 from the germline V gene are SGHTA and FQGTGA. This CDR3 reads CASSVTGGGIGTQYF. In DNA, the CDR3 is TGTGCCAGCAGCGTCACAGGGGGTGGTATTGGGACCCAGTACTTC. Full variable domain (rest looked up from reference TRBV7-3 and TRBJ2-5): GAGVSQTPSNKVTEKGKYVELRCDPISGHTALYWYRQSLGQGPEFLIYFQGTGAADDSGLPNDRFFAVRPEGSVSTLKIQRTERGDSAVYLCASSVTGGGIGTQYFGPGTRLLVL.

Only one count was recorded for this clone. The rearrangement uses TRBV19 and TRBJ1-5; 8 bases match TRBD1. The length of the CDR3 is 15 residues. V dropped 4 bases and J dropped 5; count of bases not matched to a gene: 7. The germline CDR1 and CDR2 sequences are LNHDA and SQIVND (reference sequence). CDR3 bases: TGTGCCAGTAGTAAGCAGGGGGCGCAGGATCAGCCCCAGCATTTT. It codes for CASSKQGAQDQPQHF. Together with reference TRBV19 and TRBJ1-5, the CDR3 gives the full variable domain: DGGITQSPKYLFRKEGQNVTLSCEQNLNHDAMYWYRQDPGQGLRLIYYSQIVNDFQKGDIAEGYSVSREKKESFPLTVTSAQKNPTAFYLCASSKQGAQDQPQHFGDGTRLSIL.

This chain uses TRBV4-2 with TRBJ2-3; 10 positions match TRBD2. The V gene's germline CDR1 is LGHNA and CDR2 YNFKEQ. The CDR3 spans 16 residues. Trimming removed 3 bases from V and 6 bases from J; junction bases left unmatched: 9. The CDR3 nucleotides are TGTGCCAGCAGCCATAGTAGCGGGGGGCTTTCTGATACGCAGTATTTT. It specifies CASSHSSGGLSDTQYF.

The chain has TRBV3-1 (or the pseudogene TRBV3-2) and TRBJ1-6, with D perhaps TRBD1 (5 bases). The CDR3 consists of 16 residues. The V gene's germline CDR1 is LGHDT and CDR2 YNNKEL (reference sequence). The V end lost 0 bases, the J end lost 3 bases, and 9 bases lay between the germline ends. CDR3 amino acids: CASSQDHRFYNSPLHF. For the CDR3, the DNA is TGTGCCAGCAGCCAAGACCACAGGTTCTATAATTCACCCCTCCACTTT.

V usage is TRBV5-1 and J usage is TRBJ1-2; D remains ambiguous. The CDR3 runs 14 residues. Trimming cost V 0 bases and J 7 bases, with 13 bases left between them. Germline V gene sequence: CDR1 SGHRS, CDR2 YFSETQ. CDR3 sequence (DNA): TGCGCCAGCAGCTTGGCTCCAGGCGGGCCTGGCTACACCTTC. It translates to CASSLAPGGPGYTF.

This clone was seen a handful of times. The chain joins TRBV5-4 to TRBJ2-7, with 11 bases matching TRBD2. This CDR3 is 16 amino acids long. Germline V gives CDR1 SGHNT, CDR2 YYREEE (reference sequence). V gave up 4 bases and J gave up 1 base; unmatched junction bases: 7. The CDR3 bases are TGTGCCAGCAGCCCGCTTAGCGGGGGGGCATCCTACGAGCAGTACTTC. This encodes CASSPLSGGASYEQYF. Combining the CDR3 with reference TRBV5-4 and TRBJ2-7 gives the whole variable domain ETGVTQSPTHLIKTRGQQVTLRCSSQSGHNTVSWYQQALGQGPQFIFQYYREEENGRGNFPPRFSGLQFPNYSSELNVNALELDDSALYLCASSPLSGGASYEQYFGPGTRLTVT.

The genes are TRBV13 and TRBJ2-7; D is unresolved. Trimming cost V 4 bases and J 0 bases, with 16 bases left between them. CDR1 is PRHDT, CDR2 FYEKMQ, per germline (reference sequence). This CDR3 region has 16 residues. The CDR3 bases are TGTGCCAGCAGCTCACACTGGGCAGATAGCTCCTACGAGCAGTACTTC. It yields the protein CASSSHWADSSYEQYF.